The clone carrying this T cell receptor (beta chain) was observed a handful of times. What it recognizes is unknown. In the ophthalmopathy cohort, Clinical Activity Score was at least 3, NOSPECS grade at least 4, and duration under 3 months. The study left out patients who had uncontrolled infection, other autoimmune disease, pregnancy or lactation. These data originate in a study of T cells in Graves' hyperthyroidism and ophthalmopathy. Study-wide results and limits: Blood also showed most of the thyroid clonotypes that were expanded above 0.001.

J was trimmed by 4 bases and V by 5 bases; bases with no gene match: 14. The CDR3 is 18 amino acids. Germline CDR1 SEHNR, CDR2 FQNEAQ (reference sequence). TCR beta CDR3 region amplification was performed from RNA transcripts. A first-round RT-PCR of the TCR CDR3 used the HTBI primer set. TCRdb recomputed calls from the multiplex PCR reads with MiXCR, one row per CDR3 protein. This sample carries about 500,000 distinct CDR3 sequences, 15% to 20% of them seen once, and the ten largest clones take roughly 29%. The source material was blood. The chain couples TRBV7-9 to TRBJ2-7, with TRBD2 matching over 13 bases. The TCR sequence derives from a woman in her thirties with Graves' ophthalmopathy. CDR3 in amino acids: CASSARLAGGSFGYEQYF. As DNA, the CDR3 is TGTGCCAGCAGCGCGCGACTAGCGGGAGGATCATTCGGGTACGAGCAGTACTTC.